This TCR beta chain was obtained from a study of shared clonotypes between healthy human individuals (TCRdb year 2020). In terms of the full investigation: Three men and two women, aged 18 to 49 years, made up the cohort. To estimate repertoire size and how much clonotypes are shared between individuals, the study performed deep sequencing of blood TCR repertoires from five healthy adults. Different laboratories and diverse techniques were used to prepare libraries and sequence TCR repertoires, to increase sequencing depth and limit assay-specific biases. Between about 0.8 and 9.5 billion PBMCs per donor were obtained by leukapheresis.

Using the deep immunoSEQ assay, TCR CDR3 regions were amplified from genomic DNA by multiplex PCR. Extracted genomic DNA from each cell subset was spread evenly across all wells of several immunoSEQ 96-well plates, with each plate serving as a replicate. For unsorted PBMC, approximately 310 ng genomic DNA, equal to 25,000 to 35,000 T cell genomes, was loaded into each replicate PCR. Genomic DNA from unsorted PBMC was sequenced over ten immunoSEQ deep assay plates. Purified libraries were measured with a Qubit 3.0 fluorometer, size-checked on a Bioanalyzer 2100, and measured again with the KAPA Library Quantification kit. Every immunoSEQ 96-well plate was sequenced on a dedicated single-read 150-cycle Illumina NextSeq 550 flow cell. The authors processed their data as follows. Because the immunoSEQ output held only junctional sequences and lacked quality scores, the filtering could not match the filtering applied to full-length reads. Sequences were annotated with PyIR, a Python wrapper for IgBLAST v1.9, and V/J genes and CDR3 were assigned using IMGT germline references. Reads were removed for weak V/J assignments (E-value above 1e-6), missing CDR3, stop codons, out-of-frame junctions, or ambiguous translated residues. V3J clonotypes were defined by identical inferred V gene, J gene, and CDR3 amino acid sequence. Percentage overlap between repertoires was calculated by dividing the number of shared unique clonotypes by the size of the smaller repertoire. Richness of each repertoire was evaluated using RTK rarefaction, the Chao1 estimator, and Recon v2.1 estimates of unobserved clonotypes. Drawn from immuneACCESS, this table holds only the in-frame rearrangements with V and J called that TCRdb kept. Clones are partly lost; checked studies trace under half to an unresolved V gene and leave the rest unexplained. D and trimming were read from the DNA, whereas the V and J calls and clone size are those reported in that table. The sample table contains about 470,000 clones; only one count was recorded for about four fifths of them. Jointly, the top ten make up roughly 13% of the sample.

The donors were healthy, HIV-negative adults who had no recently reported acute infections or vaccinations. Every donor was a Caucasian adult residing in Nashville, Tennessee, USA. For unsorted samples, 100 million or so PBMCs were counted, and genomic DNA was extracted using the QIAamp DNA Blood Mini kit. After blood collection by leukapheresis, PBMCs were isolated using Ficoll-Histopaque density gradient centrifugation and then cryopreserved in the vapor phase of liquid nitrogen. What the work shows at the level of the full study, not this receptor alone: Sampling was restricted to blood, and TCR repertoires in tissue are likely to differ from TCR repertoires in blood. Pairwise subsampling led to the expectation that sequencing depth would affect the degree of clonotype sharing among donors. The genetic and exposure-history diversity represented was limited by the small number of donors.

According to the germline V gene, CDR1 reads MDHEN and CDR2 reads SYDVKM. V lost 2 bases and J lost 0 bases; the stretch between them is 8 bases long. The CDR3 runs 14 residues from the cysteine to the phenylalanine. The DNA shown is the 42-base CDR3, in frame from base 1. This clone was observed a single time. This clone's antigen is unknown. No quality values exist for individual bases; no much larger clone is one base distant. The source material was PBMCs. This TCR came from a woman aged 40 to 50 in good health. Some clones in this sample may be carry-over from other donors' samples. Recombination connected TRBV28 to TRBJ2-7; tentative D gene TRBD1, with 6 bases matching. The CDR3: CASSLPGVSYEQYF. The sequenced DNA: TGTGCCAGCAGTTTACCAGGGGTCTCCTACGAGCAGTACTTC.